A selection of T cell receptor beta chains follows, all from one sample in a study of cytomegalovirus exposure and HLA in healthy donors. The protocol was immunoSEQ multiplex PCR, while the TCRdb copy is restricted to in-frame clones and leaves out a portion. The repertoire holds around 61,000 clones, with 80% to 90% as singletons. The sequenced material came from PBMCs. Every receptor here comes from a young man in good health and CMV-seropositive. The CDR3 runs from the conserved cysteine through the conserved F or W. The order of the fields is J gene, D gene, clone size, V gene, CDR3 protein, CDR3 DNA. A D gene is named only where the DNA matches it firmly. Not all rows give a size; the values are once, few, many and, for expanded clones, a class.

>TRBJ1-4|NA|NA|TRBV4-1
CASSRTGLNEKLFF
TGCGCCAGCAGCCGTACAGGGCTTAATGAAAAACTGTTTTTT
>TRBJ1-3|NA|NA|TRBV7-8
CASSLQYLGVTSGNTIYF
TGTGCCAGCAGCTTACAATATTTAGGGGTAACCTCTGGAAACACCATATATTTT
>TRBJ2-3|TRBD2|NA|TRBV27
CASSLGALAGGDTQYF
TGTGCCAGCAGTTTGGGGGCTTTAGCGGGAGGGGATACGCAGTATTTT
>TRBJ1-4|TRBD1|NA|TRBV11-2
CASSWDSSNEKLFF
TGTGCCAGCAGCTGGGACAGCTCAAATGAAAAACTGTTTTTT
>TRBJ2-3|TRBD2|NA|TRBV4-1
CASSHPASGKGEHTDTQYF
TGCGCCAGCAGCCACCCCGCTAGCGGGAAGGGCGAACACACAGATACGCAGTATTTT
>TRBJ2-1|TRBD2|NA|TRBV7-8
CASSLGRLAGGPQKNEQFF
TGTGCCAGCAGCTTAGGTCGTCTAGCGGGAGGGCCCCAAAAAAATGAGCAGTTCTTC
>TRBJ1-5|NA|NA|TRBV30
CAWSEGVNQPQHF
TGTGCCTGGAGTGAGGGGGTTAATCAGCCCCAGCATTTT
>TRBJ2-1|TRBD2|NA|TRBV7-3
CASSHLAGGVNEQFF
TGTGCCAGCAGCCATCTAGCGGGAGGGGTCAATGAGCAGTTCTTC
>TRBJ2-1|NA|NA|TRBV7-8
CASSARGPSSYNEQFF
TGTGCCAGCAGCGCCAGGGGTCCTAGCTCCTACAATGAGCAGTTCTTC
>TRBJ2-3|NA|once|TRBV19
CASSLGDKDGTDTQYF
TGTGCCAGTAGTCTCGGGGACAAGGACGGCACAGATACGCAGTATTTT
>TRBJ2-1|NA|NA|TRBV30
CAWSSEGRRIF
TGTGCCTGGAGCTCAGAGGGGAGGCGGATCTTC
>TRBJ2-3|NA|NA|TRBV28
CAALSGSTDTQYF
TGTGCCGCCCTCAGCGGTAGCACAGATACGCAGTATTTT
>TRBJ2-3|NA|NA|TRBV7-9
CASSLEPRTDTQYF
TGTGCCAGCAGCTTAGAGCCTCGGACAGATACGCAGTATTTT
>TRBJ2-2|TRBD1|NA|TRBV27
CASRRQGGGTGELFF
TGTGCCAGCAGACGACAGGGGGGGGGCACCGGGGAGCTGTTTTTT
>TRBJ1-4|NA|NA|TRBV7-3
CASSLLTAMIATNEKLFF
TGTGCCAGCAGCTTATTGACAGCCATGATTGCAACTAATGAAAAACTGTTTTTT
>TRBJ2-3|TRBD2|NA|TRBV10-1
CASSGPSGSTDTQYF
TGCGCCAGCAGTGGGCCTAGCGGATCCACAGATACGCAGTATTTT
>TRBJ2-1|TRBD1|NA|TRBV2
CASSESPGTGRSDEQFF
TGTGCCAGCAGTGAATCCCCCGGGACAGGAAGAAGTGATGAGCAGTTCTTC
>TRBJ2-5|TRBD2|NA|TRBV11-1
CASSLTSGRARETQYF
TGTGCCAGCAGCCTAACTAGCGGGAGGGCCCGGGAGACCCAGTACTTC
>TRBJ1-1|NA|NA|TRBV6-6
CASSGRHTLNTEAFF
TGTGCCAGCAGTGGCAGACACACGCTGAACACTGAAGCTTTCTTT
>TRBJ1-2|NA|NA|TRBV5-1
CASSLGRGRGNYGYTF
TGCGCCAGCAGCTTGGGTCGGGGCAGGGGCAACTATGGCTACACCTTC
>TRBJ1-5|NA|NA|TRBV28
CASSLWDGRGFLSNQPQHF
TGTGCCAGCAGTTTATGGGATGGCAGGGGTTTTTTGAGCAATCAGCCCCAGCATTTT
>TRBJ2-7|NA|NA|TRBV4-1
CASSQEGLGSYEQYF
TGCGCCAGCAGCCAAGAGGGTCTAGGCTCCTACGAGCAGTACTTC
>TRBJ2-7|NA|once|TRBV6-5
CASSYVGGYEQYF
TGTGCCAGCAGTTACGTGGGGGGATACGAGCAGTACTTC